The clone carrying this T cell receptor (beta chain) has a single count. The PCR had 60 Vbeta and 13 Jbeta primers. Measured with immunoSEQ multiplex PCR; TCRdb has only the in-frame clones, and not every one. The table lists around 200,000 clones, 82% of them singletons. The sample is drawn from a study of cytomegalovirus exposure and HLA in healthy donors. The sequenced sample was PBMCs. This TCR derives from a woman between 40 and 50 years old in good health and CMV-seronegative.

The CDR3 region has the DNA TGCGCCAGCAGTCAGCCCTGTCGAGGGGGCCCCCACACAGATACGCAGTATTTT. Its translation is CASSQPCRGGPHTDTQYF. The chain recombines TRBV23-1 with TRBJ2-3; the match to TRBD1 covers 7 bases. TRBV23-1 is assigned to the ORF class and has an uncertain function. J lost 2 bases, V lost 3 bases, and 14 bases had no gene match. This CDR3 contains 18 residues.